These 18 T cell receptor beta chains came from one sample sequenced in a study of blood T cell repertoires in COVID-19. Using immunoSEQ multiplex PCR, the repertoire was profiled, and TCRdb retains in-frame clones only, with some absent. Of approximately 29,000 clones listed, 85% to 90% were seen once; the top ten hold about 13%. The sample taken for sequencing was peripheral blood. Source of these receptors: a man between 70 and 80 years old with active COVID-19.

The V gene is TRBV30, the J gene TRBJ1-2; 7 bases are a match to TRBD1. V shed 6 bases, J shed 2 bases, and the junction held 6 bases outside the gene matches. This CDR3 is 13 amino acids long. Germline V gene lookup returns CDR1 GTSNPN and CDR2 SVGIG (reference sequence). CDR3 nucleotide sequence: TGTGCCTGTGCAAGGGACAGAAACTATGGCTACACCTTC. This translates into CACARDRNYGYTF.

This chain links TRBV4-1 with TRBJ2-5; 7 nucleotides line up with TRBD2. The CDR3 runs to 14 residues. The V gene's germline CDR1 is MGHRA and CDR2 YSYEKL. Unmatched junction bases numbered 13, after V lost 6 bases and J lost 9 bases. CDR3 nucleotide sequence: TGCGCCAGCAGACTGGAACCTACTGGGGGGGCCCAGTACTTC. Protein sequence: CASRLEPTGGAQYF.

V gene TRBV5-5 combines with J gene TRBJ2-5, with D perhaps matching TRBD1 (5 bases). The CDR3 consists of 14 residues. The germline CDR1 and CDR2 sequences are SGHKS and YYEKEE (reference sequence). Trimming removed 4 bases from V and 1 base from J, with 11 bases in between. This CDR3 reads CASSPRQSQETQYF. CDR3 coding DNA: TGTGCCAGCAGCCCGAGACAGAGCCAAGAGACCCAGTACTTC.

The chain uses TRBV5-1 and TRBJ1-4; 10 positions agree with TRBD1. Germline loops: CDR1 SGHRS, CDR2 YFSETQ. With 4 bases clipped from V and 8 bases from J, the junction kept 8 bases outside the gene matches. The CDR3 totals 15 residues. DNA of the CDR3: TGCGCCAGCAGCCCCTTCCCGGGACAGGGGGAAAAACTGTTTTTT. Its translation is CASSPFPGQGEKLFF.

The V and J genes are TRBV10-3 and TRBJ2-7; 7 bases are shared with TRBD2. With V trimmed by 0 bases and J by 6 bases, 8 bases remained unmatched. CDR3 size: 15 residues. Germline V gene lookup returns CDR1 ENHRY and CDR2 SYGVKD. The CDR3 spells CAISESPGLPSEQYF. In DNA form, the CDR3 reads TGTGCCATCAGTGAGTCGCCGGGACTACCATCCGAGCAGTACTTC.

The chain combines TRBV7-2 with TRBJ2-2; D is uncertain. Trimming removed 2 bases from V and 0 bases from J, with 7 bases in between. CDR3 length: 15 amino acids. CDR1 is SGHTA and CDR2 is FQGNSA in the germline V gene. CDR3 in amino acids: CASSLTQANTGELFF. CDR3 DNA sequence: TGTGCCAGCAGCTTAACCCAGGCGAACACCGGGGAGCTGTTTTTT. The full variable domain, with the rest looked up from reference TRBV7-2 and TRBJ2-2, is GAGVSQSPSNKVTEKGKDVELRCDPISGHTALYWYRQSLGQGLEFLIYFQGNSAPDKSGLPSDRFSAERTGGSVSTLTIQRTQQEDSAVYLCASSLTQANTGELFFGEGSRLTVL.

The CDR3 region has the DNA TGTGCCAGCAGCCCACGGAACCTTACTAGCGGAGAGCAGTTCTTC. Its protein product is CASSPRNLTSGEQFF. The rearrangement joins TRBV7-3 to TRBJ2-1; the match to TRBD2 covers 8 bases. The length of the CDR3 is 15 residues. Germline V gene lookup returns CDR1 SGHTA and CDR2 FQGTGA. Trimming cost V 5 bases and J 10 bases; bases outside gene matches: 13. The entire variable domain, with the rest obtained from reference TRBV7-3 and TRBJ2-1, is as follows: GAGVSQTPSNKVTEKGKYVELRCDPISGHTALYWYRQSLGQGPEFLIYFQGTGAADDSGLPNDRFFAVRPEGSVSTLKIQRTERGDSAVYLCASSPRNLTSGEQFFGPGTRLTVL.

The J gene is TRBJ2-7, the V gene TRBV7-8; TRBD1 matches at 7 bases. The V segment lost 1 base and the J segment 1 base; nucleotides outside the gene matches: 1. This CDR3 comprises 14 residues. In germline, CDR1 is SGHVS, CDR2 FQNEAQ. This chain's CDR3 is CASSLGTGSYEQYF. The DNA for the CDR3 is TGTGCCAGCAGCTTAGGGACAGGTTCCTACGAGCAGTACTTC.

This chain links TRBV5-6 with TRBJ2-7; 12 nucleotides align to TRBD2. Germline lookup yields CDR1 SGHDT and CDR2 YYEEEE. The CDR3 extends over 14 amino acids. V gave up 3 bases and J gave up 5 bases; unmatched junction bases: 3. The CDR3: CASSSGLAGHEQYF. CDR3 in DNA: TGTGCCAGCAGCTCCGGACTAGCGGGACACGAGCAGTACTTC.

V and J are TRBV7-2 and TRBJ2-1, with D possibly matching TRBD2 (6 bases). V was trimmed by 5 bases and J by 9 bases, leaving 17 bases between them. This CDR3 has 14 residues. CDR1 is SGHTA, CDR2 FQGNSA, per germline. CDR3 residues: CASSAGPRGGEQFF. CDR3 coding DNA: TGTGCCAGCAGCGCGGGACCTCGGGGAGGTGAGCAGTTCTTC.

This sequence joins TRBV7-9 and TRBJ2-7; 14 bases are a match to TRBD2. The germline V gene encodes CDR1 SEHNR and CDR2 FQNEAQ (reference sequence). This CDR3 spans 16 amino acids. Trimming at V came to 5 bases and at J to 2 bases, leaving 5 bases not matched to a gene. Here the CDR3 reads CASSALGLAGAYEQYF. CDR3 in DNA: TGTGCCAGCAGCGCCCTGGGACTAGCGGGAGCCTACGAGCAGTACTTC.

V usage is TRBV20-1 and J usage is TRBJ2-7; D uncertain. V was shortened by 7 bases and J by 1 base, with 8 bases between the two germline ends. The germline gives CDR1 DFQATT, CDR2 SNEGSKA (reference sequence). The CDR3 is made up of 11 amino acids. The CDR3 protein is CSGTSSYEQYF. CDR3 DNA: TGCAGTGGCACTTCATCCTACGAGCAGTACTTC.

This sequence joins TRBV22-1 and TRBJ2-1; TRBD2 is the table's D call and was not checked against the DNA. TRBV22-1 is given as a pseudogene. There are 22 residues in the CDR3. CDR3 sequence (DNA): TGTCCTGGGAGCGTATCCTTTCCAAATAAAACACCGGCGGGAGTTCGCTACAATGAGCAGTTCTTC. The encoded protein is CPGSVSFPNKTPAGVRYNEQFF.

The chain employs TRBV5-5 and TRBJ1-2; 12 bases fit TRBD1. Germline assignment: CDR1 SGHKS and CDR2 YYEKEE (reference sequence). With V trimmed by 4 bases and J by 6 bases, 7 bases remained unmatched. This CDR3 region has 15 residues. CDR3 amino acids: CASSVTGTGGHGYTF. In DNA form, the CDR3 reads TGTGCCAGCAGCGTCACCGGGACAGGGGGCCATGGCTACACCTTC.

This chain uses TRBV9 with TRBJ2-1, with D perhaps TRBD2 (7 bases). Trimming stripped 4 bases from V and 7 bases from J, with 15 bases between. Per the germline V gene, CDR1 is SGDLS and CDR2 is YYNGEE. CDR3 length: 14 residues. CDR3 DNA: TGTGCCAGCAGCCCCGAAGGGAGGGGGAATGAGCAGTTCTTC. Protein: CASSPEGRGNEQFF.

The chain carries TRBV24-1 and TRBJ2-1; 7 nucleotides match TRBD2. The V and J ends lost 4 bases and 8 bases, in that order; junction bases with no gene match: 7. The germline V gene encodes CDR1 KGHDR and CDR2 SFDVKD. This CDR3 contains 14 residues. This chain's CDR3 is CATSDRTRTDEQFF. CDR3 DNA sequence: TGTGCCACCAGTGACCGGACTAGGACGGATGAGCAGTTCTTC.

V usage is TRBV28 and J usage is TRBJ2-1; no clear D gene. This CDR3 region has 13 residues. Trimming stripped 2 bases from V and 9 bases from J, with 11 bases between. Germline V gives CDR1 MDHEN, CDR2 SYDVKM. The CDR3 is CASSLRAPSEQFF. The CDR3 DNA sequence: TGTGCCAGCAGTTTACGAGCGCCTAGTGAGCAGTTCTTC.

The chain carries TRBV3-1 (or the pseudogene TRBV3-2) and TRBJ2-7; D might be TRBD1 (5 bases). V was cut by 1 base and J by 12 bases, with 19 bases left in between. This CDR3 contains 14 residues. CDR1 is LGHDT and CDR2 is YNNKEL in the germline V gene (reference sequence). The CDR3 loop reads CASSQGSARAKGYF. In DNA, the CDR3 is TGTGCCAGCAGCCAAGGGAGCGCCAGGGCGAAGGGGTACTTC.